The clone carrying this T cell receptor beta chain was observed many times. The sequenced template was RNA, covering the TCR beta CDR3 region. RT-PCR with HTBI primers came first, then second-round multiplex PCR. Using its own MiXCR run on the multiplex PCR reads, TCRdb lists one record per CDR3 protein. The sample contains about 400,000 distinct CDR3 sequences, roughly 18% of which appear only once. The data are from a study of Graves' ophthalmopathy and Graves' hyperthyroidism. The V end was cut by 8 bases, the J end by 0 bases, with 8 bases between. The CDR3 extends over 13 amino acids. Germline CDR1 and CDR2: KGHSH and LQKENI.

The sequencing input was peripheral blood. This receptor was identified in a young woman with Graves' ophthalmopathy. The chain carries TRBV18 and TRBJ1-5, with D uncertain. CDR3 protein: CASSPGSNQPQHF. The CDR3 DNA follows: TGTGCCAGCAGCCCAGGTAGCAATCAGCCCCAGCATTTT.